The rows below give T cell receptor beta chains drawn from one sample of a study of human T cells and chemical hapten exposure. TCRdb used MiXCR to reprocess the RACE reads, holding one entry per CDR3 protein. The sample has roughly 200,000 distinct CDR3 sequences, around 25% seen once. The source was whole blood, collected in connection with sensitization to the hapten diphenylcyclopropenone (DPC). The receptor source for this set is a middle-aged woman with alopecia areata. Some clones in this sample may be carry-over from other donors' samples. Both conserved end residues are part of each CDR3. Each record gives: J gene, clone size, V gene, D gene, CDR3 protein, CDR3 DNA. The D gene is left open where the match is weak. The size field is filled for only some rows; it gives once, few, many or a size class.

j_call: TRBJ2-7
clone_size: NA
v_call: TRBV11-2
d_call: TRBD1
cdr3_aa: CASSTSPGQGPYYEQYF
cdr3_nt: TGTGCCAGCAGCACGAGCCCCGGACAGGGACCCTACTACGAGCAGTACTTC

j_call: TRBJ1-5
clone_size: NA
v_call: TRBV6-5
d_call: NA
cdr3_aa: CASSLTAYSNQPQHF
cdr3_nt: TGTGCCAGCAGTCTGACTGCATATAGCAATCAGCCCCAGCATTTT

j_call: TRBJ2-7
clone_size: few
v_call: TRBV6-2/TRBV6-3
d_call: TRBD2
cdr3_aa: CASSFAGAGYYEQYF
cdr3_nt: TGTGCCAGCAGTTTCGCGGGAGCCGGCTACTACGAGCAGTACTTC

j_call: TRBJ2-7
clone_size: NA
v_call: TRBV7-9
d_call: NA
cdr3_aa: CASSSYIGTLEQYF
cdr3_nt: TGTGCCAGCAGCTCCTATATAGGGACGCTAGAGCAGTACTTC

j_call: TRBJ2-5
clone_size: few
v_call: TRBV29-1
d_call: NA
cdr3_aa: CSVERGTAQETQYF
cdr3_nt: TGCAGCGTTGAAAGGGGGACTGCCCAAGAGACCCAGTACTTC

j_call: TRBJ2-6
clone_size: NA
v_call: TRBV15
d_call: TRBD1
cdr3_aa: CATSRDLAGTGLVGANVLTF
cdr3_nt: TGTGCCACCAGCAGAGATCTGGCTGGGACAGGGCTAGTTGGGGCCAACGTCCTGACTTTC

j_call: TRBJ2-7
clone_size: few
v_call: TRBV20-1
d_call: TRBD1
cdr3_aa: CSAWPGQGAYEQYF
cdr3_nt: TGCAGTGCTTGGCCGGGACAGGGGGCTTACGAGCAGTACTTC

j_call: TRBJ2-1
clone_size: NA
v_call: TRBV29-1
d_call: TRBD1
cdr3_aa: CSVDRIGQVNNEQFF
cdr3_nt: TGCAGCGTTGACCGGATCGGACAGGTGAACAATGAGCAGTTCTTC

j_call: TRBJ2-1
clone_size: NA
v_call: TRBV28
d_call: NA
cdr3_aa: CASSPLDRSYGEQFF
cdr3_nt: TGTGCCAGCAGTCCCCTCGACAGGTCGTACGGTGAGCAGTTCTTC

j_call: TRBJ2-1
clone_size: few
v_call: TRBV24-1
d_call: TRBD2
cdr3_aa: CATSDPLAGARFF
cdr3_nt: TGTGCCACCAGTGATCCTCTAGCGGGGGCTCGGTTCTTC

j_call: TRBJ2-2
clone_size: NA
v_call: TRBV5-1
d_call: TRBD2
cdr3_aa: CASRSAGANTGELFF
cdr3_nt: TGCGCCAGCAGGTCAGCGGGAGCGAACACCGGGGAGCTGTTTTTT

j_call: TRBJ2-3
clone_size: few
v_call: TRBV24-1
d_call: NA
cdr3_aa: CATSGHTDTQYF
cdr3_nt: TGTGCCACCAGCGGTCACACAGATACGCAGTATTTT

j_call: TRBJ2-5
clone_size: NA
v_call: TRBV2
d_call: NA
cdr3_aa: CASSDFRKETQYF
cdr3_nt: TGTGCCAGCAGTGACTTCAGGAAAGAGACCCAGTACTTC

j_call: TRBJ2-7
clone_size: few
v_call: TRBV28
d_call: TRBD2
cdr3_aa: CASSLFSSGSTYEQYF
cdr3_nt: TGTGCCAGCAGTTTATTCAGCAGCGGGAGCACCTACGAGCAGTACTTC

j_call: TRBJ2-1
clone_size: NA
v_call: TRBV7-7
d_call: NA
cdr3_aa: CASSSSTGAGGEQFF
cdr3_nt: TGTGCTAGCAGCTCTAGCACGGGGGCAGGTGGTGAGCAGTTCTTC

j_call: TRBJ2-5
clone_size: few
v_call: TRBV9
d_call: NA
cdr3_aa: CASSAGPLALGGETQYF
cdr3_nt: TGTGCCAGCAGCGCCGGGCCCTTGGCGTTGGGGGGTGAGACCCAGTACTTC

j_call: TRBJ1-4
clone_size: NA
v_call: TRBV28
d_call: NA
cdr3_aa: CASSFRGRNEKLFF
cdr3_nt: TGTGCCAGCAGTTTCAGGGGAAGGAATGAAAAACTGTTTTTT

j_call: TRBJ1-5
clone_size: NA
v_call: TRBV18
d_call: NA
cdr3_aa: CASSPRMGSNQPQHF
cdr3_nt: TGTGCCAGCTCACCAAGGATGGGGAGCAATCAGCCCCAGCATTTT

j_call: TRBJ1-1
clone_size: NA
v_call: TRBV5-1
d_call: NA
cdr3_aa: CASSPDGWNTEAFF
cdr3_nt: TGCGCCAGCAGCCCGGACGGATGGAACACTGAAGCTTTCTTT

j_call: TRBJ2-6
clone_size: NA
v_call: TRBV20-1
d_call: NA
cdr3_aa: CSAKGNGANVLTF
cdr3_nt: TGCAGTGCTAAGGGAAATGGGGCCAACGTCCTGACTTTC

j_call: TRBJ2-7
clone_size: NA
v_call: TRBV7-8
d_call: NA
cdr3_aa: CASSLAPRTASSYEQYF
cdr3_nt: TGTGCCAGCAGCTTAGCGCCCCGGACTGCGAGCTCCTACGAGCAGTACTTC

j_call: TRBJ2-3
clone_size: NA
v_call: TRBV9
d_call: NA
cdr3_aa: CASSVAPRLGDTQYF
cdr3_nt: TGTGCCAGCAGCGTAGCCCCCCGACTAGGAGATACGCAGTATTTT

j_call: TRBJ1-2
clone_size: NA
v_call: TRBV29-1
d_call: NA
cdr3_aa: CSVEGVRGYGYTF
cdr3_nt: TGCAGCGTTGAAGGGGTCAGGGGCTATGGCTACACCTTC

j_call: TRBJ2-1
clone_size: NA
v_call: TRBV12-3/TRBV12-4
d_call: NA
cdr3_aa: CASSTQGRGEQFF
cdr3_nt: TGTGCCAGCAGTACACAGGGTCGCGGTGAGCAGTTCTTC

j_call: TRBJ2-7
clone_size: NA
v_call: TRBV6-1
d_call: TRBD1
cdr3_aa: CASSEVQGNHEQYF
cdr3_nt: TGTGCCAGCAGTGAAGTACAGGGGAACCACGAGCAGTACTTC

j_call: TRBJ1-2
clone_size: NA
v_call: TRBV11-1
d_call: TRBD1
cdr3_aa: CASSLGQGAGYGYTF
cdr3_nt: TGTGCCAGCAGCTTAGGACAGGGGGCCGGCTATGGCTACACCTTC

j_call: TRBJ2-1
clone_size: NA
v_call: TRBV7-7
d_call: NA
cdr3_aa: CASSHSFGGSYNEQFF
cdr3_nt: TGTGCTAGCAGCCACTCTTTTGGCGGCTCCTACAATGAGCAGTTCTTC

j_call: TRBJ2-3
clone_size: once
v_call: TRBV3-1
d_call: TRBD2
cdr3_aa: CASSTTTSFDTQYF
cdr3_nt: TGTGCCAGCAGCACGACGACTAGCTTCGATACGCAGTATTTT

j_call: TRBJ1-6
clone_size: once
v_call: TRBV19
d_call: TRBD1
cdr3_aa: CASSHRGADSPLHF
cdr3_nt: TGTGCCAGTAGCCACAGGGGCGCGGATTCACCCCTCCACTTT

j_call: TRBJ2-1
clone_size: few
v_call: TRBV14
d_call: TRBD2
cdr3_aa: CASSHLAGKGNEQFF
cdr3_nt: TGTGCCAGCAGCCACCTAGCGGGAAAGGGCAATGAGCAGTTCTTC

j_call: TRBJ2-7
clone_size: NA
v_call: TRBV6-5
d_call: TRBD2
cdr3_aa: CATTAGYSYEQYF
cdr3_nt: TGTGCGACGACAGCGGGATATAGCTACGAGCAGTACTTC

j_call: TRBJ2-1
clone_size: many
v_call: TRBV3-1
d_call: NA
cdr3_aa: CASSPGRGRLLGETGNEQFF
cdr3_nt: TGTGCCAGCAGCCCGGGGAGGGGGCGCTTATTGGGGGAGACGGGGAATGAGCAGTTCTTC

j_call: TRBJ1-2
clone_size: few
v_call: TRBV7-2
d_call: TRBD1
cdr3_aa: CASSASRDRGPEGYTF
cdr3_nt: TGTGCCAGCAGCGCCTCTCGGGACAGGGGGCCCGAGGGCTACACCTTC

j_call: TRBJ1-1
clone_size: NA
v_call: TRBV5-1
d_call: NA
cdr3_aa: CASSSANTEAFF
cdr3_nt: TGCGCCAGCAGTTCGGCCAACACTGAAGCTTTCTTT

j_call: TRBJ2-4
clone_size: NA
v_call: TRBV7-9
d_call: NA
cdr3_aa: CASSPDRIENIQYF
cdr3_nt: TGTGCCAGCAGCCCAGACAGGATTGAGAACATTCAGTACTTC

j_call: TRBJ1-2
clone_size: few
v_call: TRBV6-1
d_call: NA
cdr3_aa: CASSEGGYGYTF
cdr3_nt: TGTGCCAGCAGTGAAGGCGGATATGGCTACACCTTC

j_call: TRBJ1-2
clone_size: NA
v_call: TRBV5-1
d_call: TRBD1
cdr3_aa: CASSFGQGVSGYTF
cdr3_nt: TGCGCCAGCAGCTTCGGACAGGGGGTCTCTGGCTACACCTTC

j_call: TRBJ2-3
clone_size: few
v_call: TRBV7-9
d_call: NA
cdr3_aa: CASSSPDRFTQYF
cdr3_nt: TGTGCCAGCAGCTCTCCCGACAGATTTACGCAGTATTTT

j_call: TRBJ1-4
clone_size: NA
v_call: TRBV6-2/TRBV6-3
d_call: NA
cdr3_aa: CASSYSAINEKLFF
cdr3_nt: TGTGCCAGCAGTTACTCGGCAATCAATGAAAAACTGTTTTTT

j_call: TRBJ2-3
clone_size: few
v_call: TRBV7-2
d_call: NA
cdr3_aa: CASSLDGAGTDTQYF
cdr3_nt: TGTGCCAGCAGCTTAGACGGGGCCGGCACAGATACGCAGTATTTT